This passage covers 24 T cell receptor beta chains from one sample sequenced in a study of shared clonotypes between healthy human individuals. Sequencing used immunoSEQ multiplex PCR; TCRdb keeps in-frame clones, though not all of them. The sample has approximately 1,000,000 clones, approximately 80% seen once; the top ten hold 0.89%. Sequences were obtained from memory CD4+ T cells from PBMCs. Subset meaning: CD45RA-negative fraction. All receptors come from a man between 18 and 29 years old in good health. Some clones in this sample may be carry-over from other donors' samples.

V gene TRBV10-1 combines with J gene TRBJ2-7; 10 positions match TRBD2. The CDR3 is 15 residues long. From germline, CDR1 is WNHNN and CDR2 SYGVQD (reference sequence). Trimming removed 4 bases from V and 2 bases from J; junction bases left unmatched: 5. The CDR3 nucleotides read TGCGCCAGCAGTGTTGGGACTAGCGCAACCTACGAGCAGTACTTC. Translating it yields CASSVGTSATYEQYF.

V usage is TRBV10-1 and J usage is TRBJ1-3; D may be TRBD1 (6 bases). Germline-derived CDR1 and CDR2 are WNHNN and SYGVQD (reference sequence). CDR3 length equals 14 residues. Between the trimmed V and J ends, which lost 5 bases and 1 base, there was a span of 9 bases. CDR3 coding DNA: TGCGCCAGCAGTAACAGGGTGTCTGGAAACACCATATATTTT. Protein product: CASSNRVSGNTIYF.

In the case of this clone: Given a much more abundant clone one base away, this may be a read error. Different DNA sequences within this sample yield the same CDR3. This chain connects TRBV5-1 to TRBJ2-1; D is uncertain. Germline loops: CDR1 SGHRS, CDR2 YFSETQ. This CDR3 region has 12 residues. V lost 0 bases and J lost 7, with 5 bases in between. The CDR3 DNA reads TGCGCCAGCAGCTTGGTTTCGAATGAGCAGTTCTTC. It is translated as CASSLVSNEQFF.

V is TRBV7-9 and J is TRBJ2-5, with 10 bases lining up with TRBD1. Germline loops: CDR1 SEHNR, CDR2 FQNEAQ (reference sequence). The CDR3 runs 15 residues. V gave up 3 bases and J gave up 4 bases; unmatched junction bases: 5. The CDR3 DNA follows: TGTGCCAGCAGCTTTGGTGACAGGGGGCGAGAGACCCAGTACTTC. Translated, it gives CASSFGDRGRETQYF. Full variable domain (outside the CDR3, taken from reference TRBV7-9 and TRBJ2-5): DTGVSQNPRHKITKRGQNVTFRCDPISEHNRLYWYRQTLGQGPEFLTYFQNEAQLEKSRLLSDRFSAERPKGSFSTLEIQRTEQGDSAMYLCASSFGDRGRETQYFGPGTRLLVL.

This clone was observed a handful of times. This chain links TRBV18 with TRBJ1-5, with a tentative D call TRBD1 (5 bases). The CDR3 length is 14 residues. V was pared by 3 bases and J by 7 bases, with 13 bases between. From germline, CDR1 is KGHSH and CDR2 LQKENI. This chain's CDR3 is CASSPLGGGQPQHF. DNA for the CDR3: TGTGCCAGCTCACCCCTTGGGGGTGGACAGCCCCAGCATTTT.

The chain joins TRBV6-5 to TRBJ1-2; TRBD1 matches 7 bases. Germline assignment: CDR1 MNHEY and CDR2 SVGAGI. Trimming took 4 bases from V and 8 from J; bases not matched to a gene: 4. This CDR3 has 12 amino acids. The CDR3 protein is CASSSGGFGYTF. In DNA, the CDR3 is TGTGCCAGCAGTTCAGGGGGATTCGGCTACACCTTC.

This chain uses TRBV7-2 with TRBJ2-1, with 7 nucleotides matching TRBD2. The germline V gene has CDR1 SGHTA and CDR2 FQGNSA. The J segment lost 4 bases and the V segment lost 4 bases, leaving 7 bases of the junction unmatched. The CDR3 totals 15 residues. The CDR3 DNA reads as TGTGCCAGCAGCTCCTCAGCGGGGAGGTACAATGAGCAGTTCTTC. Translation gives CASSSSAGRYNEQFF.

The V call is TRBV28, the J call TRBJ2-7; no clear D gene. This CDR3 contains 12 residues. Looked up from germline, CDR1 is MDHEN and CDR2 is SYDVKM. Trimming removed 1 base at V and 5 bases at J, with 6 bases between. CDR3 nucleotide sequence: TGTGCCAGCAGTTTATTGCGCGACGAGCAGTACTTC. This sequence encodes CASSLLRDEQYF.

V is TRBV4-3 and J is TRBJ2-1; 10 bases agree with TRBD2. This CDR3 contains 17 residues. The junction had 8 bases not matched to a gene; V was cut back by 0 bases and J by 6 bases. Germline CDR1 LGHNA, CDR2 YSLEER. CDR3 sequence reads: CASSQDLVASGSNEQFF. DNA for the CDR3: TGCGCCAGCAGCCAAGATTTGGTGGCTAGCGGGAGCAATGAGCAGTTCTTC.

A word on this clone: A junction end diverges from the germline sequence, so it may reflect a read error. V and J are TRBV28 and TRBJ1-5; a weak D match, TRBD1 (5 bases). Germline V gene lookup returns CDR1 MDHEN and CDR2 SYDVKM. The CDR3 is 11 residues long. The CDR3 DNA reads as TGTGCCAGCGGGACCAATAAGCCCCAGCATTTT. Residues: CASGTNKPQHF.

This chain connects TRBV10-1 to TRBJ2-7; 9 nucleotides agree with TRBD1. The V gene's germline CDR1 is WNHNN and CDR2 SYGVQD (reference sequence). J gave up 3 bases and V 6 bases, and 12 bases lay outside the gene matches. The CDR3 totals 16 residues. The CDR3 coding sequence is TGCGCCAGCAGCGGGGGTCGAGGACAGGGGCTCTACGAGCAGTACTTC. Translating it yields CASSGGRGQGLYEQYF.

The chain employs TRBV29-1 and TRBJ2-1; D remains unclear. This CDR3 spans 16 amino acids. V dropped 3 bases and J dropped 6 bases, with 21 bases sitting between them. Germline lookup yields CDR1 SQVTM and CDR2 ANQGSEA. The CDR3 DNA is TGCAGCGTTGATGCCCTCTGGTTGGTCGACGGCAATGAGCAGTTCTTC. It translates to CSVDALWLVDGNEQFF.

The chain links TRBV6-5 to TRBJ2-3; D is uncertain. With 6 bases removed from V and 4 bases from J, the gap between germline ends came to 14 bases. CDR1 is MNHEY and CDR2 is SVGAGI in the germline V gene. The CDR3 has 14 amino acids. As DNA, the CDR3 is TGTGCCAGCAGGCCCTCTGGAGTTTCAGATACGCAGTATTTT. It is translated as CASRPSGVSDTQYF.

This clone appeared once. The DNA for the CDR3 is TGTGCCAGTAGTATAGGACAGCCCTACGAGCAGTACTTC. Translated: CASSIGQPYEQYF. This chain connects TRBV19 to TRBJ2-7; D perhaps matches TRBD1 (5 bases). V dropped 1 base and J dropped 2 bases, with 6 bases sitting between them. The length of the CDR3 is 13 residues. The germline gives CDR1 LNHDA, CDR2 SQIVND (reference sequence).

About this clone: This clone may be a read error of a much larger clone one base away. The V gene is TRBV7-9, the J gene TRBJ2-7, with TRBD1 matching 7 bases. The CDR3 is 14 amino acids. Germline-derived CDR1 and CDR2 are SEHNR and FQNEAQ (reference sequence). J gave up 2 bases and V 0 bases, and 1 base lay outside the gene matches. This chain's CDR3 is CASSLATGTYEQYF. CDR3 in DNA: TGTGCCAGCAGCTTAGCGACAGGGACCTACGAGCAGTACTTC.

The chain is built from TRBV5-1 and TRBJ2-6, with D tentatively TRBD2 (5 bases). This CDR3 spans 16 amino acids. V lost 1 base, J lost 0 bases, and 8 bases lay in between. Germline V gene data show CDR1 as SGHRS and CDR2 as YFSETQ. CDR3 bases: TGCGCCAGCAGCTTGTGGGAGCTCTCTGGGGCCAACGTCCTGACTTTC. Its protein is CASSLWELSGANVLTF. Full variable domain (rest looked up from reference TRBV5-1 and TRBJ2-6): KAGVTQTPRYLIKTRGQQVTLSCSPISGHRSVSWYQQTPGQGLQFLFEYFSETQRNKGNFPGRFSGRQFSNSRSEMNVSTLELGDSALYLCASSLWELSGANVLTFGAGSRLTVL.

The J gene is TRBJ2-3, the V gene TRBV7-2; D possibly corresponds to TRBD2 (5 bases). CDR1 and CDR2 (germline): SGHTA, FQGNSA. This CDR3 contains 14 residues. V lost 4 bases and J lost 3, with 11 bases in between. The CDR3 region is CASSYTGGTDTQYF. In DNA, the CDR3 is TGTGCCAGCAGCTACACCGGCGGGACAGATACGCAGTATTTT.

CDR3 nucleotide sequence: TGTGCCAGCAGCTTGGCTCCTAGCGGCTACGAGCAGTACTTC. This encodes CASSLAPSGYEQYF. V usage is TRBV5-4 and J usage is TRBJ2-7, with 7 bases fitting TRBD2. CDR3 length: 14 amino acids. The trim removed 0 bases at V and 3 bases at J, leaving 3 bases unmatched. The V gene's germline CDR1 is SGHNT and CDR2 YYREEE (reference sequence).

The chain uses TRBV28 and TRBJ1-2; D is undetermined. Trimming cost V 4 bases and J 3 bases, with 15 bases left between them. Germline V CDR1 and CDR2: MDHEN, SYDVKM. This CDR3 has 15 residues. The DNA of the CDR3 is TGTGCCAGCAGTTCCGGACCAATCAGGCACTATGGCTACACCTTC. Amino acid sequence: CASSSGPIRHYGYTF.

This clone was detected only a few times. This chain links TRBV5-1 with TRBJ2-5; tentative D call: TRBD1 (6 bases). CDR3 length: 14 residues. CDR1 is SGHRS and CDR2 is YFSETQ in the germline V gene. V was trimmed by 4 bases and J by 0 bases, leaving 10 bases between them. The CDR3 loop reads CASSVQGNQETQYF. CDR3 in DNA: TGCGCCAGCAGCGTTCAGGGGAACCAAGAGACCCAGTACTTC. The variable domain in full, completed from reference TRBV5-1 and TRBJ2-5, reads KAGVTQTPRYLIKTRGQQVTLSCSPISGHRSVSWYQQTPGQGLQFLFEYFSETQRNKGNFPGRFSGRQFSNSRSEMNVSTLELGDSALYLCASSVQGNQETQYFGPGTRLLVL.

The chain carries TRBV18 and TRBJ2-3; no clear D gene. V was cut by 6 bases and J by 6 bases, with 19 bases left in between. Germline loops: CDR1 KGHSH, CDR2 LQKENI. This CDR3 has 15 amino acids. CDR3: CASSLTGSSQDTQYF. Here the CDR3 DNA reads TGTGCCAGCTCCCTCACCGGGTCCAGTCAGGATACGCAGTATTTT.

This clone occurred once. The chain links TRBV19 to TRBJ2-2; 8 positions agree with TRBD1. This CDR3 spans 17 amino acids. Germline V CDR1 and CDR2: LNHDA, SQIVND (reference sequence). Trimming took 5 bases from V and 6 from J; bases not matched to a gene: 14. CDR3 sequence reads: CASSALDRGGAAGELFF. The CDR3 coding sequence is TGTGCCAGTAGTGCATTAGACAGGGGAGGTGCAGCCGGGGAGCTGTTTTTT.

About this clone itself: The sample carries other DNA sequences with the same CDR3. The CDR3 sequence: CASSLGLAVDTQYF. For the CDR3, the DNA is TGCGCCAGCAGCTTGGGGCTAGCGGTAGATACGCAGTATTTT. V and J are TRBV5-1 and TRBJ2-3, with 7 bases lining up with TRBD2. V lost 0 bases and J lost 5; bases outside the gene matches: 3. This CDR3 is 14 amino acids long. Germline V gene lookup returns CDR1 SGHRS and CDR2 YFSETQ.

CDR3 coding DNA: TGTGCCAGCATGGAAGGTGGCGGCGATCAGCCCCAGCATTTT. Translated, it gives CASMEGGGDQPQHF. The chain combines TRBV6-1 with TRBJ1-5; D uncertain. Germline loops: CDR1 MNHNS, CDR2 SASEGT. The CDR3 is 14 amino acids. Trimming left V 7 bases short and J 5 bases short, with 15 bases between.